This paragraph reports one TCR beta chain. The CDR3 totals 15 residues. Germline V gives CDR1 MDHEN, CDR2 SYDVKM. The V gene lost 6 bases and the J gene lost 6 bases, with 17 bases spanning the gap. This sample stems from a study of blood T cell repertoires in COVID-19. Whole-study context: Researchers got acute and convalescent COVID-19 samples from the United States, Italy and Spain. T cells, B-cell-depleted T cells, or PBMCs supplied cDNA or gDNA.

Recovered participants had two consecutive negative NP/OP PCR tests, healthcare professional clearance, or symptom resolution. Repertoires were generated with immunoSEQ multiplex PCR, while TCRdb's copy carries only in-frame clones and drops some. The sample records 250,000 or so clones, around nine tenths being singletons. Sequencing was performed on PBMCs or T cells enriched from blood (not recorded which). The sequence was collected from a man aged 25 to 45 who had recovered from COVID-19. J is TRBJ1-4 and V is TRBV28; D uncertain. The CDR3 sequence is CASRTSGSPDEKLFF. CDR3 bases: TGTGCCAGCAGAACGTCCGGGTCGCCGGATGAAAAACTGTTTTTT.